These 22 T cell receptor beta chains came from one sample sequenced in a study of cytotoxic CD8 clonotypes in ibrutinib-treated CLL. Libraries were prepared by immunoSEQ multiplex PCR; TCRdb keeps only in-frame clonotypes and omits some of them. In the table there are roughly 180,000 clones, approximately 84% of which are singletons. This specimen consisted of PBMCs, obtained after 24 months of ibrutinib treatment. These receptors all stem from a human donor with chronic lymphocytic leukemia.

V gene TRBV9 combines with J gene TRBJ2-5, with 10 nucleotides matching TRBD2. Germline V gene lookup returns CDR1 SGDLS and CDR2 YYNGEE. The ends lost 0 bases at V and 5 bases at J; junction bases unmatched: 10. The CDR3 covers 17 residues. The CDR3 region has the DNA TGTGCCAGCAGCGTAGGCCTAGCGGGAGTAGGGGGGGAGACCCAGTACTTC. It yields the protein CASSVGLAGVGGETQYF.

The sample holds one count of this clone. V is TRBV10-3 and J is TRBJ1-1; weak D call: TRBD1 (6 bases). The CDR3 loop spans 13 amino acids. The V and J ends lost 6 bases and 2 bases respectively, with 10 bases between them. Germline values: CDR1 ENHRY, CDR2 SYGVKD. The CDR3 loop is CAISRQDNTEAFF. For the CDR3, the DNA is TGTGCCATCAGCCGACAGGATAACACTGAAGCTTTCTTT.

This chain uses TRBV11-3 with TRBJ2-7; 7 bases fit TRBD1. The CDR3 is 14 amino acids. Per germline, CDR1 SGHNT and CDR2 YENEEA. V was clipped by 5 bases and J by 11 bases; unmatched bases: 15. This CDR3 reads CASSIGTADLGEYF. The CDR3 coding sequence is TGTGCCAGCAGCATAGGGACAGCGGATCTGGGGGAGTACTTC.

The chain couples TRBV6-6 to TRBJ2-3, with D possibly TRBD1 on 5 matching bases. V was trimmed by 8 bases and J by 2 bases, leaving 8 bases between them. This CDR3 has 12 amino acids. Per the germline V gene, CDR1 is MNHNY and CDR2 is SVGAGI (reference sequence). The CDR3 region has the DNA TGTGCCAGCCAGACAGACACAGATACGCAGTATTTT. The encoded protein is CASQTDTDTQYF.

The chain couples TRBV30 to TRBJ1-2; unclear D gene. CDR1 is GTSNPN and CDR2 is SVGIG in the germline V gene (reference sequence). V gave up 2 bases and J gave up 8 bases, with 9 bases separating them. The CDR3 contains 11 residues. CDR3 sequence: CAWSHRRGYTF. The CDR3 region has the DNA TGTGCCTGGAGTCACCGTCGAGGCTACACCTTC.

This clone appeared once. The chain carries TRBV5-1 and TRBJ2-7, with a tentative D call TRBD1 (6 bases). There are 14 residues in the CDR3. V lost 6 bases, J lost 6 bases, and 19 bases lay in between. Germline CDR1 and CDR2: SGHRS and YFSETQ. CDR3 sequence reads: CASTPDSHLGEQYF. The DNA of the CDR3 is TGCGCCAGCACCCCGGACAGCCACCTCGGCGAGCAGTACTTC.

The chain couples TRBV6-4 to TRBJ2-3, with TRBD2 matching over 10 bases. The CDR3 has 15 residues. The V segment lost 5 bases and the J segment 4 bases; nucleotides outside the gene matches: 6. Germline assignment: CDR1 MRHNA and CDR2 SNTAGT. In DNA, the CDR3 is TGTGCCAGCAGTCCCCTAGCGGGGGTCCCAGATACGCAGTATTTT. It codes for CASSPLAGVPDTQYF.

The chain recombines TRBV11-3 with TRBJ2-7, with 9 bases lining up with TRBD1. Losses at the gene ends were 5 bases for V and 5 bases for J; bases not matched to a gene: 13. Germline CDR1 and CDR2: SGHNT and YENEEA. The CDR3 consists of 16 residues. CDR3 DNA sequence: TGTGCCAGCAGCACACGGAGGGGACAGGGAGAGGACGAGCAGTACTTC. Protein sequence: CASSTRRGQGEDEQYF. The full variable domain, in which reference TRBV11-3 and TRBJ2-7 provide the parts outside the CDR3, is EAGVVQSPRYKIIEKKQPVAFWCNPISGHNTLYWYLQNLGQGPELLIRYENEEAVDDSQLPKDRFSAERLKGVDSTLKIQPAELGDSAVYLCASSTRRGQGEDEQYFGPGTRLTVT.

V usage is TRBV19 and J usage is TRBJ2-1, with TRBD2 matching over 12 bases. The CDR3 runs 17 residues. Germline V CDR1 and CDR2: LNHDA, SQIVND (reference sequence). The junction had 12 bases not matched to a gene; V was cut back by 5 bases and J by 7 bases. The CDR3: CASSFASGRVSWNEQFF. CDR3 nucleotides: TGTGCCAGTAGTTTTGCTAGCGGGAGGGTTTCGTGGAATGAGCAGTTCTTC.

The gene calls are TRBV5-4 and TRBJ2-1, with TRBD2 matching 8 bases. CDR1 SGHNT and CDR2 YYREEE come from the germline V gene (reference sequence). Germline trimming cut 7 bases from V and 7 bases from J; bases unmatched to any gene: 4. This CDR3 is 12 amino acids long. This CDR3 is CASEAGGNEQFF. The CDR3, as DNA: TGTGCCAGCGAGGCGGGAGGAAATGAGCAGTTCTTC.

This clone has only one observation. The genes are TRBV7-6 and TRBJ2-7, with 15 nucleotides matching TRBD2. CDR3 length: 17 amino acids. Trimming took 4 bases from V and 0 from J; bases not matched to a gene: 4. Germline V lookup: CDR1 SGHVS, CDR2 FNYEAQ. Written as DNA, the CDR3 is TGTGCCAGCAGCTACGGACTAGCGGGAGGGAGCTCCTACGAGCAGTACTTC. Translation: CASSYGLAGGSSYEQYF.

The chain joins TRBV9 to TRBJ2-5; no clear D. CDR3 length: 14 amino acids. Germline CDR1 SGDLS, CDR2 YYNGEE. V lost 4 bases, J lost 1 base, and 11 bases lay in between. The CDR3 is CASSLGHFQETQYF. In DNA, the CDR3 is TGTGCCAGCAGCCTTGGGCATTTCCAAGAGACCCAGTACTTC.

J is TRBJ1-3 and V is TRBV28, with TRBD1 as a possible D gene (5 bases). The V end was cut by 6 bases, the J end by 0 bases, with 18 bases between. Germline loops: CDR1 MDHEN, CDR2 SYDVKM. The CDR3 covers 17 residues. The CDR3 sequence is CASSHGGVQSSGNTIYF. DNA of the CDR3: TGTGCCAGCAGCCATGGGGGGGTCCAAAGCTCTGGAAACACCATATATTTT.

This chain joins TRBV15 and TRBJ1-2; maybe TRBD1 (6 bases). Germline CDR1 is LNHNV and CDR2 is YYDKDF (reference sequence). The CDR3 totals 13 residues. The V gene lost 5 bases and the J gene lost 7 bases, with 14 bases spanning the gap. The DNA for the CDR3 is TGTGCCACCAGCCCCGGAAGAGGGGGTGGCTACACCTTC. This codes for CATSPGRGGGYTF. Together with reference TRBV15 and TRBJ1-2, the CDR3 gives the full variable domain: DAMVIQNPRYQVTQFGKPVTLSCSQTLNHNVMYWYQQKSSQAPKLLFHYYDKDFNNEADTPDNFQSRRPNTSFCFLDIRSPGLGDTAMYLCATSPGRGGGYTFGSGTRLTVV.

This chain joins TRBV15 and TRBJ2-6; possible D gene TRBD2, 6 bases. Trimming stripped 3 bases from V and 1 base from J, with 10 bases between. CDR3 size: 16 residues. The germline V gene has CDR1 LNHNV and CDR2 YYDKDF (reference sequence). CDR3 nucleotide sequence: TGTGCCACCAGCAGTTCGCGGGGATCTGGGGCCAACGTCCTGACTTTC. Encoded protein: CATSSSRGSGANVLTF. Full variable domain (rest looked up from reference TRBV15 and TRBJ2-6): DAMVIQNPRYQVTQFGKPVTLSCSQTLNHNVMYWYQQKSSQAPKLLFHYYDKDFNNEADTPDNFQSRRPNTSFCFLDIRSPGLGDTAMYLCATSSSRGSGANVLTFGAGSRLTVL.

A few counts support this clone. The chain recombines TRBV28 with TRBJ2-2; 8 bases are a match to TRBD1. CDR3 size: 12 residues. After removal of 6 bases from V and 14 bases from J, the junction contained 8 bases not matched to a gene. Germline assignment: CDR1 MDHEN and CDR2 SYDVKM. The CDR3 loop is CASRPGQGILFF. The CDR3 nucleotides read TGTGCCAGCAGGCCTGGACAGGGAATTCTGTTTTTT.

The chain joins TRBV6-5 to TRBJ1-4; D unresolved. CDR3 size: 15 residues. Germline V gives CDR1 MNHEY, CDR2 SVGAGI. V lost 2 bases and J lost 1, with 8 bases in between. CDR3 nucleotides: TGTGCCAGCAGTTACGAGGGAGGAACTAATGAAAAACTGTTTTTT. Encoded protein: CASSYEGGTNEKLFF.

The rearrangement links TRBV18 to TRBJ1-1, with D unresolved. The CDR3 runs 17 residues. Trimming shortened V by 0 bases and J by 2 bases, and 16 bases separated the two germline ends. Germline CDR1 is KGHSH and CDR2 is LQKENI. The CDR3 nucleotides are TGTGCCAGCTCACCACCCTCGGGCGGTAGGATCAACACTGAAGCTTTCTTT. Amino acids: CASSPPSGGRINTEAFF.

The chain combines TRBV4-1 with TRBJ1-2; 7 nucleotides align to TRBD1. This CDR3 region has 16 residues. With 2 bases clipped from V and 8 bases from J, the junction kept 14 bases outside the gene matches. Germline CDR1 is MGHRA and CDR2 is YSYEKL. Here the CDR3 DNA reads TGCGCCAGCAGCCAACCGGGACAGTCAATGAAGTACGGCTACACCTTC. Encoded protein: CASSQPGQSMKYGYTF.

This chain connects TRBV2 to TRBJ2-7, with 8 bases aligning to TRBD1. The CDR3 length is 15 residues. Trimming cost V 2 bases and J 7 bases; bases outside gene matches: 10. Germline CDR1 SNHLY, CDR2 FYNNEI. CDR3 coding DNA: TGTGCCAGCAGTGAACGTCAGGGGGCGAGGAGGGAGCAGTACTTC. It specifies CASSERQGARREQYF.

The V gene is TRBV18, the J gene TRBJ2-3, with a possible D match to TRBD1 (5 bases). The germline gives CDR1 KGHSH, CDR2 LQKENI. Deletions cut 7 bases from V and 0 bases from J, with 29 bases between. There are 20 residues in the CDR3. The CDR3 loop is CASFPTSTAQESSSTDTQYF. The CDR3 nucleotides read TGTGCCAGCTTCCCCACCTCGACAGCCCAGGAAAGTTCTAGCACAGATACGCAGTATTTT.

The rearrangement joins TRBV18 to TRBJ1-1; no clear D. In germline, CDR1 is KGHSH, CDR2 LQKENI. The CDR3 covers 15 residues. Trimming took 1 base from V and 4 from J, leaving 13 bases between them. CDR3 coding DNA: TGTGCCAGCTCACCACGGAAAAGGGAGGGCACTGAAGCTTTCTTT. Protein product: CASSPRKREGTEAFF.